The 7 T cell receptor beta chains listed next were all sequenced from one sample in a study of blood T cell repertoires in COVID-19 (dated by TCRdb to the early 2020s). To prepare the library, the immunoSEQ multiplex PCR assay was applied. TCRdb's version of the immuneACCESS table is confined to in-frame rearrangements and falls short of the full clone set. An unresolved V gene accounts for under half of the shortfall where checked; the remainder is of unknown origin. This sample has fewer than 400,000 clones in its table, and around 87% of those were observed once. Approximately 2.9% of the sample comes from the top ten. Sequences were obtained from peripheral blood. The receptor source for this set is a human donor in a cohort sampled during active COVID-19.

The CDR3 region is CASSPGRDTNTEAFF. CDR3 DNA sequence: TGTGCCAGTAGTCCGGGGAGGGACACCAACACTGAAGCTTTCTTT. The chain carries TRBV19 and TRBJ1-1; TRBD1 might be the D (6 bases). The CDR3 loop spans 15 amino acids. Germline loops: CDR1 LNHDA, CDR2 SQIVND (reference sequence). The ends were cut back, 5 bases at V and 2 bases at J, with 15 bases in the middle.

V gene TRBV5-1 combines with J gene TRBJ2-3; D uncertain. The CDR3 is made up of 13 amino acids. The V end was cut by 2 bases, the J end by 2 bases, with 6 bases between. The germline CDR1 and CDR2 sequences are SGHRS and YFSETQ. The CDR3 sequence is CASSLYSTDTQYF. The CDR3 region has the DNA TGCGCCAGCAGCTTATACTCCACAGATACGCAGTATTTT.

This chain links TRBV19 with TRBJ2-3, with 7 bases that match TRBD2. V was pared by 5 bases and J by 5 bases, with 7 bases of the junction left unmatched. Germline CDR1 is LNHDA and CDR2 is SQIVND (reference sequence). This CDR3 is 14 amino acids long. CDR3 DNA sequence: TGTGCCAGTAGTCTGGCCTGGGGGGGAGATACGCAGTATTTT. Translation: CASSLAWGGDTQYF. Full variable domain (outside the CDR3, taken from reference TRBV19 and TRBJ2-3): DGGITQSPKYLFRKEGQNVTLSCEQNLNHDAMYWYRQDPGQGLRLIYYSQIVNDFQKGDIAEGYSVSREKKESFPLTVTSAQKNPTAFYLCASSLAWGGDTQYFGPGTRLTVL.

The genes are TRBV5-4 and TRBJ1-2, with TRBD1 matching over 8 bases. Germline CDR1 reads SGHNT; CDR2 reads YYREEE (reference sequence). The CDR3 length is 15 residues. After removal of 4 bases from V and 4 bases from J, the junction contained 9 bases not matched to a gene. CDR3 nucleotides: TGTGCCAGCAGCGGATCCGGGACAGGCATCTATGGCTACACCTTC. Protein: CASSGSGTGIYGYTF.

This chain connects TRBV2 to TRBJ2-3; D may be TRBD1 (6 bases). Trimming pared 6 bases from V and 0 bases from J, leaving 10 bases between. This CDR3 comprises 14 residues. Germline V CDR1 and CDR2: SNHLY, FYNNEI. Here the CDR3 reads CASRGGGSTDTQYF. CDR3 in DNA: TGTGCCAGCAGAGGGGGTGGAAGCACAGATACGCAGTATTTT. The entire variable domain, with the rest obtained from reference TRBV2 and TRBJ2-3, is as follows: EPEVTQTPSHQVTQMGQEVILRCVPISNHLYFYWYRQILGQKVEFLVSFYNNEISEKSEIFDDQFSVERPDGSNFTLKIRSTKLEDSAMYFCASRGGGSTDTQYFGPGTRLTVL.

This clone was seen a single time. The J gene is TRBJ1-1, the V gene TRBV6-1; possibly TRBD1 for D (6 bases). The germline V gene has CDR1 MNHNS and CDR2 SASEGT. Trimming pared 1 base from V and 2 bases from J, leaving 11 bases between. CDR3 size: 15 residues. CDR3 protein: CASSEVGHLNTEAFF. In nucleotides, the CDR3 is TGTGCCAGCAGTGAAGTGGGACATCTCAACACTGAAGCTTTCTTT.

This rearrangement joins TRBV2 to TRBJ1-1, with D maybe TRBD1 (5 bases). V gave up 5 bases and J gave up 5 bases, with 15 bases separating them. The CDR3 consists of 14 residues. Germline V CDR1 and CDR2: SNHLY, FYNNEI. The CDR3 region is CASSPPGGVTEAFF. The DNA of the CDR3 is TGTGCCAGCAGTCCCCCGGGGGGGGTAACTGAAGCTTTCTTT.